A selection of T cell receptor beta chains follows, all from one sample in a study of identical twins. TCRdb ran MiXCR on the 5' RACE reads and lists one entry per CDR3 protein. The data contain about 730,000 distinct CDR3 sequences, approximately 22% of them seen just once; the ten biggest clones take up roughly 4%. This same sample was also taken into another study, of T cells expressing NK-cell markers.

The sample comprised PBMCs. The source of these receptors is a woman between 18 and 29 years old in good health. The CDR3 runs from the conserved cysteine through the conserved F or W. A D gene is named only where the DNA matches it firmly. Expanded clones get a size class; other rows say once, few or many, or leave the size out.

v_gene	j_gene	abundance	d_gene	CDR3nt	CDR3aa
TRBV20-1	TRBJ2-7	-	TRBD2	TGCAGTGCCAAGGGCCTTGGTAGGACTAGCGGAGCCTACGAGCAGTACTTC	CSAKGLGRTSGAYEQYF
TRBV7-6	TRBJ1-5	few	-	TGTGCCAGCAGCGCCGGACTGATGAATCAGCCCCAGCATTTT	CASSAGLMNQPQHF
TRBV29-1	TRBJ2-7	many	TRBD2	TGCAGCGTGGTCGGGGGGGATTACGAGCAGTACTTC	CSVVGGDYEQYF
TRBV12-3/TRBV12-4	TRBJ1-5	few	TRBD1	TGTGCCAGCGGTCAGGACAGGGGTCATCAGCCCCAGCATTTT	CASGQDRGHQPQHF
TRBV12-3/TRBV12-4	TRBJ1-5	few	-	TGTGCCAGCAGTTTCGGGGAGGGCAATCAGCCCCAGCATTTT	CASSFGEGNQPQHF
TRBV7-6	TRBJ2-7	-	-	TGTGCCAGCAGCCACAGAATAGGTAGTTCCTACGAGCAGTACTTC	CASSHRIGSSYEQYF
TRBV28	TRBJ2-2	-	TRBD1	TGTGCCAGCACTCAAAGAGGGGGCACCAGGGAGCTGTTTTTT	CASTQRGGTRELFF
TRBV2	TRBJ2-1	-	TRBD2	TGTGCCAGCAGGATCTCTAGCGGGAGTGTTTACAATGAGCAGTTCTTC	CASRISSGSVYNEQFF
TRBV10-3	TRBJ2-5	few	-	TGTGCCACCCTGGATGAGAGCGGTAGCGAGACCCAGTACTTC	CATLDESGSETQYF
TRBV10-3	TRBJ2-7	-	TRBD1	TGTGCCATCAGGGGACAGGAGTCCTACGAGCAGTACTTC	CAIRGQESYEQYF
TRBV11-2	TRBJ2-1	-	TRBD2	TGTGCCAGCAGCTTATTATTCGGGGGGGCGGGTCTCGCCTACAATGAGCAGTTCTTC	CASSLLFGGAGLAYNEQFF
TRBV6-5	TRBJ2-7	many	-	TGTGCCAGCAGTTCAATGAACGAGCAGTACTTC	CASSSMNEQYF
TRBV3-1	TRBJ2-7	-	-	TGTGCCAGCAGCCAGAGGACAGCCCAAGTGCAGCAGTACTTC	CASSQRTAQVQQYF
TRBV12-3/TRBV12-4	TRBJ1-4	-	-	TGTGCCAGCACCCGACAGGCGAGCTCTAATGAAAAACTGTTTTTT	CASTRQASSNEKLFF
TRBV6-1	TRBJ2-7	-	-	TGTGCCAGCAGCGAGATAGGGACCGTATCATACGAGCAGTACTTC	CASSEIGTVSYEQYF
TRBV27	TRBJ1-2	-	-	TGTGCCAGCAGTCCACCGCGCTTCACAGGGTCGAACTATGGCTACACCTTC	CASSPPRFTGSNYGYTF
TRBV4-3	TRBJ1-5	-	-	TGCGCCAGCAGCCAAGATGGTTGGCAGCCCCAGCATTTT	CASSQDGWQPQHF
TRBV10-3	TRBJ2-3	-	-	TGTGCCATCAGTCGAGAGGAACCCGTCACAGATACGCAGTATTTT	CAISREEPVTDTQYF
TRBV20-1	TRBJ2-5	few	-	TGCAGTGCTAGTCTGGGGGCCAGGGAGACCCAGTACTTC	CSASLGARETQYF
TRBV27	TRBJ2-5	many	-	TGTGCCAGCACCTTCGGGGAGACCCAGTACTTC	CASTFGETQYF
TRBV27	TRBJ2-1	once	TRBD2	TGTGCCAGCAGTCTGCTCCTGGCTTCGGGACTAGCCTCCAATGAGCAGTTCTTC	CASSLLLASGLASNEQFF
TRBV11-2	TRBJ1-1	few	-	TGTGCCAGCAGCTTCCGGGAAGTGAACACTGAAGCTTTCTTT	CASSFREVNTEAFF
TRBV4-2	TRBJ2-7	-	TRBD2	TGTGCCAGCAGCCAAGGGCCCGCGGGGGACGACTCCTACGAGCAGTACTTC	CASSQGPAGDDSYEQYF
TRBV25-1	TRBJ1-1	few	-	TGTGCCAGCAGTGAATGGAAACAGAGGAACACTGAAGCTTTCTTT	CASSEWKQRNTEAFF
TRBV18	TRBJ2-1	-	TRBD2	TGTGCCAGCTCAGCTATAGCGGGGGTTAGCTACAATGAGCAGTTCTTC	CASSAIAGVSYNEQFF
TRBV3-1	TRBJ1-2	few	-	TGTGCCAGCAGCCACATAGGACGGGACCGCTATGGCTACACCTTC	CASSHIGRDRYGYTF
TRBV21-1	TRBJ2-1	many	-	TGTGCCAGCAGCACCACCCCCGGACTAGCGGGGGCCAGCTCCTACAATGAGCAGTTCTTC	CASSTTPGLAGASSYNEQFF
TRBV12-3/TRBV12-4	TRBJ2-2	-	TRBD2	TGTGCCAGCAGTTTAGCTGCGGGAGCCCACGGGGAGCTGTTTTTT	CASSLAAGAHGELFF
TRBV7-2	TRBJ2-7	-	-	TGTGCCAGCAGCTTAAGTAGCGGCTACGAGCAGTACTTC	CASSLSSGYEQYF
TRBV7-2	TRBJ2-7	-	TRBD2	TGTGCCAGCAGCCGGCCGACTAGCGGGACGCAATACGAGCAGTACTTC	CASSRPTSGTQYEQYF
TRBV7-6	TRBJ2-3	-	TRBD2	TGTGCCAGCAGCTTAGCACTAGCGGGATATACGCAGTATTTT	CASSLALAGYTQYF
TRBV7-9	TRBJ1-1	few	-	TGTGCCAGCAGCTTAGGGGGGAACTGGGGCACTGAAGCTTTCTTT	CASSLGGNWGTEAFF
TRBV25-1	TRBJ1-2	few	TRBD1	TGTGCCAGCAGTGAAGGACAGGGGCGCTACACCTTC	CASSEGQGRYTF
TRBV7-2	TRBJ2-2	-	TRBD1	TGTGCCAGCAGCCGGGACAGGACCACCGGGGAGCTGTTTTTT	CASSRDRTTGELFF
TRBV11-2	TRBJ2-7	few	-	TGTGCCAGCAGCTCGGGCCCAGTGATTACCTACGAGCAGTACTTC	CASSSGPVITYEQYF
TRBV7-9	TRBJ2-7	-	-	TGTGCCAGCAGCTTAGCCCCCGGCGGCGAGCAGTACTTC	CASSLAPGGEQYF
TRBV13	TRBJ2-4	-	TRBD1	TGTGCCAGCAGCCATCAGGGGGCGCCGGCCAAAAACATTCAGTACTTC	CASSHQGAPAKNIQYF
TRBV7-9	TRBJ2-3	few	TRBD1	TGTGCCAGCAGCTACCGGACAGGGCGAGTTGATACGCAGTATTTT	CASSYRTGRVDTQYF
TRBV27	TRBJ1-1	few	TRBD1	TGTGCCAGCGGGTTGACCCCTCCCGGGACAGACATGAACACTGAAGCTTTCTTT	CASGLTPPGTDMNTEAFF
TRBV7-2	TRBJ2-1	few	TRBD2	TGTGCCAGCAGCTTAGACCTGGCGGGGGGTGGCAATGAGCAGTTCTTC	CASSLDLAGGGNEQFF
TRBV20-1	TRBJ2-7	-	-	TGCAGTGTGGCAGGAGACTACGAGCAGTACTTC	CSVAGDYEQYF
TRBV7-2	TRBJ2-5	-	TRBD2	TGTGCCAGCAGCCAACGGGGGCTAGCGGGAGAGACCCAGTACTTC	CASSQRGLAGETQYF
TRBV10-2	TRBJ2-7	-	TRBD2	TGCGCCAGCAGTGAGCGGGACTATCCCCTAAAGCGCGAGCAGTACTTC	CASSERDYPLKREQYF
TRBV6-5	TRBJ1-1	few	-	TGTGCCAGCAGTTACTCGTTTCGAAGTGAAGCTTTCTTT	CASSYSFRSEAFF
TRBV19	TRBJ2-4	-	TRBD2	TGTGCCAGTAGTTGGGGACTAGCGGGAGTCCACGTCAAAAACATTCAGTACTTC	CASSWGLAGVHVKNIQYF
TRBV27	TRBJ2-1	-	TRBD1	TGTGCCAGCAGTCTGTCGACAGGGGGCGGGTTTAATGAGCAGTTCTTC	CASSLSTGGGFNEQFF
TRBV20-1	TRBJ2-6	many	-	TGCAGTGCTAGTAGGAACCCTGGGGCCAACGTCCTGACTTTC	CSASRNPGANVLTF
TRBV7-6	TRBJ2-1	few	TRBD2	TGTGCCAGCAGCTTTACTAGCGGGGGGGTCAATGAGCAGTTCTTC	CASSFTSGGVNEQFF
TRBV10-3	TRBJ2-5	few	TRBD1	TGTGCCATCAGTGAGTTCGGGACAGCGAAAGAGACCCAGTACTTC	CAISEFGTAKETQYF
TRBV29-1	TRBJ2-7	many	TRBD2	TGCAGCGTTGGAATACTAGCGGGAGCCTACGAGCAGTACTTC	CSVGILAGAYEQYF
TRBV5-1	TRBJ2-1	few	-	TGCGCCAGCAGCGGACGCCTAATCAATGAGCAGTTCTTC	CASSGRLINEQFF
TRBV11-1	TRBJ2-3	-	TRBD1	TGTGCCAGCAGCCCCCACCAATGGACAGGGGGGAGCACAGATACGCAGTATTTT	CASSPHQWTGGSTDTQYF
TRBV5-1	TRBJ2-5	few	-	TGCGCCAGCAGCTTGTCTACTCGGGAGGAGACCCAGTACTTC	CASSLSTREETQYF